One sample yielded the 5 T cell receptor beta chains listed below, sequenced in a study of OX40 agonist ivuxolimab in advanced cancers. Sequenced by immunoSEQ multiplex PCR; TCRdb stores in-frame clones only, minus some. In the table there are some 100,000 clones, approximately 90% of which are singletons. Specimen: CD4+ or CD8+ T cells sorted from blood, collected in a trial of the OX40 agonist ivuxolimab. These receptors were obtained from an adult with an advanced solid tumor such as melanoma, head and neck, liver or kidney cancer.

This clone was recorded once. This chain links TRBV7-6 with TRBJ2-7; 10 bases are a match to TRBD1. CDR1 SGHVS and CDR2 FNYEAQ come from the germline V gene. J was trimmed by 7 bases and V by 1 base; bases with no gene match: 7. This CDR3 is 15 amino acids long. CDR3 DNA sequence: TGTGCCAGCAGCTTAGGGACAGGGGGGGCACGAGAGCAGTACTTC. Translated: CASSLGTGGAREQYF.

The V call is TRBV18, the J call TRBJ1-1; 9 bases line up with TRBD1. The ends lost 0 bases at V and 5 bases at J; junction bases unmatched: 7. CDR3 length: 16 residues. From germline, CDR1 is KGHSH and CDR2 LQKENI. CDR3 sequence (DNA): TGTGCCAGCTCACCACCGACGGGGACAGGGAGGACTGAAGCTTTCTTT. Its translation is CASSPPTGTGRTEAFF. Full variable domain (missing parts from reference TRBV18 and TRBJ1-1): NAGVMQNPRHLVRRRGQEARLRCSPMKGHSHVYWYRQLPEEGLKFMVYLQKENIIDESGMPKERFSAEFPKEGPSILRIQQVVRGDSAAYFCASSPPTGTGRTEAFFGQGTRLTVV.

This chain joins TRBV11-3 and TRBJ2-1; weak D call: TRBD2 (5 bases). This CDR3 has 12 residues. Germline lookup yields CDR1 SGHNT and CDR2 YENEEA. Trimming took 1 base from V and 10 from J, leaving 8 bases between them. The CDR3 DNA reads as TGTGCCAGCAGCTTAGCGACTAACGAGCAGTTCTTC. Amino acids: CASSLATNEQFF.

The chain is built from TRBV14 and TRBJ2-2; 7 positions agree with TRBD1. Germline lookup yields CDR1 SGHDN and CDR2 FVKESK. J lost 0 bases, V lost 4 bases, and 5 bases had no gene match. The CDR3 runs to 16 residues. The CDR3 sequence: CASSPGQTSNTGELFF. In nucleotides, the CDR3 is TGTGCCAGCAGCCCGGGACAGACATCGAACACCGGGGAGCTGTTTTTT.

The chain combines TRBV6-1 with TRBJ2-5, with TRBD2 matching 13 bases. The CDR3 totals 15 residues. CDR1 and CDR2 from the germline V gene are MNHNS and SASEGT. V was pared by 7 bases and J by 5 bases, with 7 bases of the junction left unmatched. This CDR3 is CASIRTSGSTETQYF. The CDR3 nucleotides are TGTGCCAGCATACGGACTAGCGGGAGTACGGAGACCCAGTACTTC.